The sequence of this T cell receptor beta chain was determined in a study of blood T cell repertoires in COVID-19. Study-level information: Some COVID-19 samples were acute and others convalescent; all came from the United States, Italy and Spain.

This table comes from immunoSEQ multiplex PCR, and its TCRdb copy is limited to in-frame clones, with some not included. The data show about 430,000 clones, with roughly 90% seen just once and less than 0.95% held by the top ten. The CDR3 is made up of 16 amino acids. V was pared by 2 bases and J by 0 bases, with 12 bases between. Germline V gene data show CDR1 as MNHNY and CDR2 as SVGAGI (reference sequence). The genes are TRBV6-6 and TRBJ2-3, with D hard to call. This receptor was identified in a man aged 18 to 30 with COVID-19, enrolled during active disease. The sequenced sample was peripheral blood. The CDR3 is CASSYVSDSSTDTQYF. In DNA form, the CDR3 reads TGTGCCAGCAGTTACGTTTCAGATTCGAGCACAGATACGCAGTATTTT.